Shown below are 10 T cell receptor beta chains from a single sample sequenced in a study of human T cells and chemical hapten exposure. The time point is: pre-sensitization, week 0. Treatment reported: therapeutic diphenylcyclopropenone sensitization with weekly scalp DPC. One entry per CDR3 protein, called by TCRdb with MiXCR from the RACE reads. The sample includes around 300,000 distinct CDR3 sequences, approximately 7.5% of them seen just once. Here the sequenced sample was whole blood, taken in connection with sensitization to the hapten diphenylcyclopropenone (DPC). The source of these receptors is a man between 18 and 35 years old with alopecia areata. Some clones in this sample may be carry-over from other donors' samples.

This clonotype was counted a few times. The CDR3 sequence: CASHRGPKTTFTEAFF. The DNA of the CDR3 is TGCGCCAGCCATAGGGGGCCTAAAACAACTTTCACTGAAGCTTTCTTT. The chain has TRBV5-1 and TRBJ1-1; TRBD1 agrees at 7 bases. The germline V gene has CDR1 SGHRS and CDR2 YFSETQ. The CDR3 is made up of 16 amino acids. V was pared by 7 bases and J by 4 bases, with 16 bases of the junction left unmatched.

The chain uses TRBV7-9 and TRBJ2-7; 7 nucleotides align to TRBD1. CDR1 and CDR2 from the germline V gene are SEHNR and FQNEAQ (reference sequence). V shed 3 bases and J 5 bases; nucleotides not matched to a gene: 13. The CDR3 is 16 amino acids. The CDR3 nucleotides are TGTGCCAGCAGCTTCTCCCGTGACAGGGCGATCCACGAGCAGTACTTC. Protein: CASSFSRDRAIHEQYF.

This clonotype was found many times. The J gene is TRBJ1-1, the V gene TRBV6-5; unclear D gene. Germline CDR1 reads MNHEY; CDR2 reads SVGAGI. Trimming took off 5 bases at V and 6 bases at J, with 13 bases between the two ends. The CDR3 covers 13 residues. CDR3 sequence: CASSPRPSPEAFF. Written as DNA, the CDR3 is TGTGCCAGCAGTCCCAGGCCCAGCCCTGAAGCTTTCTTT.

This clonotype was observed a handful of times. The chain combines TRBV20-1 with TRBJ2-1, with a possible D match to TRBD1 (5 bases). V was shortened by 2 bases and J by 4 bases, with 15 bases between the two germline ends. The CDR3 length is 15 residues. CDR1 is DFQATT, CDR2 SNEGSKA, per germline (reference sequence). In nucleotides, the CDR3 is TGCAGTGCTAGACTGGCGGCAGGGCCTTACAATGAGCAGTTCTTC. Translated, it gives CSARLAAGPYNEQFF.

The chain employs TRBV12-3 or TRBV12-4 and TRBJ2-3; a possible D gene is TRBD1 (6 bases). The CDR3 has 15 amino acids. V lost 6 bases, J lost 2 bases, and 15 bases lay in between. CDR3 protein: CASSRDTPSTDTQYF. CDR3 bases: TGTGCCAGCAGCCGGGACACCCCTTCCACAGATACGCAGTATTTT.

Only a few counts were recorded for this clonotype. The chain uses TRBV29-1 and TRBJ2-7; tentative D call: TRBD1 (5 bases). The germline CDR1 and CDR2 sequences are SQVTM and ANQGSEA. V was pared by 4 bases and J by 4 bases, with 8 bases between. This CDR3 has 11 residues. CDR3 DNA: TGCAGCGTTGGTTCAGGGTACGAGCAGTACGTC. It specifies CSVGSGYEQYV.

This chain uses TRBV11-1 with TRBJ2-7; no firm D call. Germline V CDR1 and CDR2: SGHAT, FQDESV (reference sequence). With 3 bases removed from V and 1 base from J, the gap between germline ends came to 13 bases. This CDR3 region has 15 residues. The CDR3 DNA reads as TGTGCCAGCAGCTTTGAAACTATTCCTTCCTACGAGCAGTACTTC. Its translation is CASSFETIPSYEQYF.

This clonotype was detected a few times. V and J are TRBV28 and TRBJ2-7; 9 bases match TRBD1. The trim removed 6 bases at V and 6 bases at J, leaving 12 bases unmatched. The germline V gene encodes CDR1 MDHEN and CDR2 SYDVKM. The CDR3 is 15 residues long. The CDR3 nucleotides read TGTGCCAGCAGACCGACTCGACAGGGGGGAGGCGAGCAGTACGTC. Its protein is CASRPTRQGGGEQYV.

V gene TRBV7-6 combines with J gene TRBJ2-1; 10 bases are shared with TRBD2. CDR3 length: 15 residues. CDR1 SGHVS and CDR2 FNYEAQ come from the germline V gene. V dropped 2 bases and J dropped 8; count of bases not matched to a gene: 6. The CDR3 DNA reads TGTGCCAGCAGCTTAACACTAGCGGGGTACTATGAGCAGTTCTTC. Encoded protein: CASSLTLAGYYEQFF.

This clonotype showed up just a few times. The chain is built from TRBV29-1 and TRBJ2-2, with 7 bases that match TRBD2. The ends lost 7 bases at V and 2 bases at J; junction bases unmatched: 10. Germline V CDR1 and CDR2: SQVTM, ANQGSEA. The CDR3 sequence is 15 residues long. The CDR3 sequence: CSARGPGGNTGELFF. CDR3 sequence (DNA): TGCAGCGCCCGCGGGCCGGGGGGAAACACCGGGGAGCTGTTTTTT.